This T cell receptor (beta chain) was recorded in a study of cytomegalovirus exposure and HLA in healthy donors. Points from the study as a whole: Reports described diagnosis of cytomegalovirus status by the classifier as highly specific and sensitive. There were around 160 TCR beta chains listed as cytomegalovirus-associated.

For this clone: Its antigen remains unknown.

TCRdb's copy holds only in-frame clones and misses some; the assay was immunoSEQ multiplex PCR. The table has more than 150,000 clones, more than 75% seen once. Germline CDR1 and CDR2: MNHEY and SMNVEV (reference sequence). The CDR3 totals 15 residues. V shed 3 bases and J shed 2 bases, with 11 bases lying between them. The material sequenced was PBMCs. This chain uses TRBV27 with TRBJ1-5; D is uncertain. The sequence was obtained from a man younger than 30 in good health and CMV-seronegative. This CDR3 is CASSFTKGGNQPQHF. The CDR3 nucleotides are TGTGCCAGCAGTTTCACCAAAGGAGGCAATCAGCCCCAGCATTTT.